This T cell receptor (beta chain) was obtained from a study of T cells in Graves' hyperthyroidism and ophthalmopathy. Study-level information: Peripheral blood was obtained at initial diagnosis, preceding any treatment. General study results and limits: Most expanded thyroid clonotypes above 0.001 also appeared in blood.

This clonotype was counted ten times or more. Its specificity is unknown. Regions amplified from RNA transcripts were the TCR beta CDR3 regions. The HTBI primer set drove a first-round RT-PCR of the TCR CDR3. Via MiXCR, TCRdb re-called the multiplex PCR reads, giving one row per CDR3 protein. The sample has a few hundred thousand distinct CDR3 sequences, 20% seen once; the top ten hold about 30%. In germline, CDR1 is MDHEN, CDR2 SYDVKM. The CDR3 covers 15 residues. The trim removed 3 bases at V and 4 bases at J, leaving 6 bases unmatched. Diagnoses were established using clinical symptoms, serum thyroxine and TRAb, thyroid ultrasound and orbital computed tomography. Around 9.8 ml fresh peripheral blood yielded the PBMCs.

Source material: blood. The chain recombines TRBV28 with TRBJ1-2; 9 bases fit TRBD1. The receptor comes from a young man with Graves' hyperthyroidism. The CDR3 loop reads CASSFATGGSYGYTF. The DNA for the CDR3 is TGTGCCAGCAGTTTCGCAACAGGGGGCTCCTATGGCTACACCTTC.